This T cell receptor beta chain comes out of a study of cytomegalovirus exposure and HLA in healthy donors. Overall study results and limits: Prediction of most subjects' HLA-A and HLA-B alleles by TCR beta sequences was reportedly accurate. In a later analysis, a missense DCLRE1C variant was linked to TCR beta V- and J-gene trimming. Analyzed later, most CMV-associated TCR beta chains appeared HLA-restricted. There were some public TCRs occurring in many donors, but most TCR sequences were rare.

Trimming cost V 3 bases and J 6 bases, with 9 bases left between them. The CDR3 has 13 residues. From germline, CDR1 is MNHEY and CDR2 SMNVEV (reference sequence). Concerning this clone itself: Its antigen is unidentified.

A multiplex PCR was run with 60 Vbeta primers and 13 Jbeta primers. Measured with immunoSEQ multiplex PCR; TCRdb has only the in-frame clones, and not every one. The sample yields 150,000 to 200,000 clones, approximately 81% seen once. This sequence originates from a man aged 18 to 29 in good health and CMV-seronegative. This rearrangement joins TRBV27 to TRBJ2-1, with a possible D match to TRBD2 (6 bases). The sequenced material came from PBMCs. The CDR3 protein is CASSLLGGNEQFF. The DNA of the CDR3 is TGTGCCAGCAGTTTGCTGGGGGGCAATGAGCAGTTCTTC.